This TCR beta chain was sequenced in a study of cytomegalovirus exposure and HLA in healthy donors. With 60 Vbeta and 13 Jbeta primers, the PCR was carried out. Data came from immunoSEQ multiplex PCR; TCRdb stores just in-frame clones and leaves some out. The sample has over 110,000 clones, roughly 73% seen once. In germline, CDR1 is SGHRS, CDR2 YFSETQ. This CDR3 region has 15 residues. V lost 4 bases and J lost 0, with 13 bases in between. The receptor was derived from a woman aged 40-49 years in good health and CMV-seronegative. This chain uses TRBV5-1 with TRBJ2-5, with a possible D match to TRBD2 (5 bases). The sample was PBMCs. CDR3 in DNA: TGCGCCAGCAGCAGCCTTTTCGGGAACCAAGAGACCCAGTACTTC. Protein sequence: CASSSLFGNQETQYF.